This TCR beta chain derives from a study of cytomegalovirus exposure and HLA in healthy donors. Overall study findings and caveats: According to an earlier analysis, most TCR beta V segments yielded productive rearrangements about 87% or about 30% of the time. Later on, an analysis showed TCR association rates differing by HLA locus, with DRB1 the most and HLA-C the fewest.

The CDR3 is made up of 13 amino acids. V was trimmed by 2 bases and J by 4 bases, leaving 12 bases between them. Germline lookup yields CDR1 GTSNPN and CDR2 SVGIG (reference sequence). Primers included in the PCR were 60 Vbeta and 13 Jbeta primers. Data came from immunoSEQ multiplex PCR; TCRdb stores just in-frame clones and leaves some out. The sample lists some 100,000 clones; under 80% were seen once. Concerning this clone: The antigen is unknown.

The chain has TRBV30 and TRBJ2-7; D is perhaps TRBD2 (6 bases). The receptor was derived from a woman aged 18-30 years in good health and CMV-seropositive. Sequenced sample: PBMCs. CDR3: CAWSLSTSYEQYF. Here the CDR3 DNA reads TGTGCCTGGAGTCTATCGACTAGTTACGAGCAGTACTTC. The full variable domain, completed using reference TRBV30 and TRBJ2-7, is SQTIHQWPATLVQPVGSPLSLECTVEGTSNPNLYWYRQAAGRGLQLLFYSVGIGQISSEVPQNLSASRPQDRQFILSSKKLLLSDSGFYLCAWSLSTSYEQYFGPGTRLTVT.